The 16 T cell receptor beta chains presented below share a single source sample, sequenced in a study of T cell repertoires in MIS-A myocarditis. Clones were sequenced by immunoSEQ multiplex PCR, and TCRdb holds only the in-frame ones, with some missing. The sample records about 11,000 clones, roughly 80% being singletons. Input material: right ventricle heart tissue obtained at autopsy. The source of these receptors is a man aged 18 to 30 with fulminant myocarditis from multisystem inflammatory syndrome in adults (MIS-A) after COVID-19.

About this clone itself: The germline gene is not matched at one end of the junction; a read error may be the cause. The V gene is TRBV29-1, the J gene TRBJ2-3, with D unclear. Germline-derived CDR1 and CDR2 are SQVTM and ANQGSEA. The CDR3 runs to 8 residues. In nucleotides, the CDR3 is TGTGCCGCAGATACGCAGTATTTT. This gives the protein CAADTQYF.

V and J are TRBV21-1 and TRBJ1-1. TRBV21-1 is listed as a pseudogene. The CDR3 spans 13 residues. CDR3 sequence (DNA): TGTGCCAGCAGCTTGGGGGGAGAAACTGAAGCTTTCTTT. Amino acid sequence: CASSLGGETEAFF.

The chain has TRBV19 and TRBJ1-4; D remains unclear. Germline V gene sequence: CDR1 LNHDA, CDR2 SQIVND (reference sequence). Trimming stripped 3 bases from V and 0 bases from J, with 8 bases between. This CDR3 contains 15 residues. CDR3 loop: CASSMGIATNEKLFF. The CDR3 DNA reads TGTGCCAGTAGTATGGGGATCGCAACTAATGAAAAACTGTTTTTT. The variable domain in full, with the rest retrieved from reference TRBV19 and TRBJ1-4, is DGGITQSPKYLFRKEGQNVTLSCEQNLNHDAMYWYRQDPGQGLRLIYYSQIVNDFQKGDIAEGYSVSREKKESFPLTVTSAQKNPTAFYLCASSMGIATNEKLFFGSGTQLSVL.

This clone came up once. The same CDR3 is also encoded by other DNA sequences in this sample. The chain is built from TRBV7-9 and TRBJ2-1; D is possibly TRBD2 (7 bases). There are 13 residues in the CDR3. Deletions cut 5 bases from V and 11 bases from J, with 16 bases between. CDR1 is SEHNR, CDR2 FQNEAQ, per germline (reference sequence). The CDR3 DNA reads TGTGCCAGCAGCGGTCTAGGGGGGGTTCAGCAGTTCTTC. This encodes CASSGLGGVQQFF.

The chain is built from TRBV6-6 and TRBJ1-3; no clear D. Germline V gene lookup returns CDR1 MNHNY and CDR2 SVGAGI (reference sequence). The CDR3 consists of 13 residues. V lost 6 bases and J 1 base, leaving 7 bases between the germline ends. CDR3 in DNA: TGTGCCAGCAGCCGAGTATCTGGAAACACCATATATTTT. It is translated as CASSRVSGNTIYF.

The chain employs TRBV4-3 and TRBJ2-7; the match to TRBD1 covers 8 bases. Per the germline V gene, CDR1 is LGHNA and CDR2 is YSLEER. J was trimmed by 5 bases and V by 3 bases; bases with no gene match: 9. CDR3 length: 15 residues. CDR3 sequence: CASSQERTGRNEQYF. In DNA form, the CDR3 reads TGCGCCAGCAGCCAGGAAAGGACAGGGCGGAACGAGCAGTACTTC.

This chain uses TRBV9 with TRBJ2-7, with 10 bases aligning to TRBD2. Unmatched junction bases numbered 15, after V lost 3 bases and J lost 3 bases. This CDR3 spans 18 amino acids. The germline gives CDR1 SGDLS, CDR2 YYNGEE. The CDR3 nucleotides are TGTGCCAGCAGCGCTGGACCCTCCCCTAGCGGGGGCTTCTACGAGCAGTACTTC. As protein: CASSAGPSPSGGFYEQYF.

This clone was counted a few times. The chain combines TRBV19 with TRBJ2-1, with 11 bases aligning to TRBD2. The CDR3 length is 15 residues. The V gene end was trimmed by 5 bases and the J gene end by 4 bases; junction bases not matched to a gene: 4. The V gene's germline CDR1 is LNHDA and CDR2 SQIVND (reference sequence). CDR3 DNA sequence: TGTGCCAGTAGTGCCGGGACTAGCGGTTACAATGAGCAGTTCTTC. It yields the protein CASSAGTSGYNEQFF.

This clone occurred once. The chain links TRBV5-1 to TRBJ2-3; the D is unclear. The CDR3 is 12 amino acids. Per the germline V gene, CDR1 is SGHRS and CDR2 is YFSETQ. The V and J ends lost 3 bases and 6 bases respectively, with 8 bases between them. The chain's CDR3 is CASSSYPDTQYF. CDR3 sequence (DNA): TGCGCCAGCAGCTCTTATCCGGATACGCAGTATTTT.

The chain recombines TRBV27 with TRBJ2-1, with D tentatively TRBD1 (6 bases). The CDR3 spans 13 residues. Germline CDR1 and CDR2: MNHEY and SMNVEV (reference sequence). The germline V and J ends were trimmed by 6 bases and 7 bases, with 13 bases remaining between them. CDR3 sequence reads: CASSRNRVNEQFF. The DNA of the CDR3 is TGTGCCAGCAGCCGGAACAGGGTGAATGAGCAGTTCTTC.

The gene calls are TRBV18 and TRBJ2-1; no firm D call. The CDR3 has 12 residues. Germline assignment: CDR1 KGHSH and CDR2 LQKENI. Trimming left V 6 bases short and J 6 bases short, with 9 bases between. The DNA for the CDR3 is TGTGCCAGCTCCCCCCTCTCCAATGAGCAGTTCTTC. Translation: CASSPLSNEQFF.

CDR3 DNA: TGTGCCAGCAGCTCCAGGGGGGAAGGGTACTGGGAGACCCAGTACTTC. It encodes CASSSRGEGYWETQYF. The rearrangement uses TRBV5-6 and TRBJ2-5, with D perhaps matching TRBD1 (7 bases). V shed 3 bases and J shed 5 bases, with 20 bases lying between them. CDR1 SGHDT and CDR2 YYEEEE come from the germline V gene. This CDR3 has 16 residues. The whole variable domain, remainder taken from reference TRBV5-6 and TRBJ2-5, is DAGVTQSPTHLIKTRGQQVTLRCSPKSGHDTVSWYQQALGQGPQFIFQYYEEEERQRGNFPDRFSGHQFPNYSSELNVNALLLGDSALYLCASSSRGEGYWETQYFGPGTRLLVL.

The chain couples TRBV10-3 to TRBJ1-1, with TRBD1 matching over 8 bases. Losses at the gene ends were 6 bases for V and 6 bases for J; bases not matched to a gene: 9. Germline CDR1 and CDR2: ENHRY and SYGVKD. The CDR3 has 14 amino acids. This CDR3 reads CAIRPDREGSEAFF. CDR3 nucleotide sequence: TGTGCCATCAGGCCGGACAGGGAAGGGTCTGAAGCTTTCTTT.

As DNA, the CDR3 is TGTGCCAGCAGCTTAGCCCAGAGGGAGCAGTACTTC. Protein product: CASSLAQREQYF. The chain employs TRBV7-2 and TRBJ2-7; D is ambiguous. Germline CDR1 SGHTA, CDR2 FQGNSA. The CDR3 consists of 12 residues. The ends were cut back, 0 bases at V and 7 bases at J, with 7 bases in the middle.

The rearrangement links TRBV19 to TRBJ2-4; 10 nucleotides agree with TRBD1. Germline CDR1 is LNHDA and CDR2 is SQIVND (reference sequence). The CDR3 runs to 18 residues. V gave up 6 bases and J gave up 0 bases; unmatched junction bases: 11. CDR3 coding DNA: TGTGCCAGTAGCAGGACAGGGGGTCTCTTCCTAGCCAAAAACATTCAGTACTTC. This encodes CASSRTGGLFLAKNIQYF.

This clone has just one count. The J gene is TRBJ2-3, the V gene TRBV7-3; a weak D match, TRBD2 (5 bases). In germline, CDR1 is SGHTA, CDR2 FQGTGA. This CDR3 contains 14 residues. The V end lost 5 bases, the J end lost 4 bases, and 13 bases lay between the germline ends. In DNA form, the CDR3 reads TGTGCCAGCAGCGAGACTAATAGTGCAGATACGCAGTATTTT. It encodes CASSETNSADTQYF.